This TCR beta chain was captured by sequencing in a study of blood T cell repertoires in COVID-19. Study-wide background: The cDNA or gDNA used as material had been derived from T cells, B-cell-depleted T cells, or PBMCs.

The CDR3 is made up of 13 amino acids. Germline CDR1 and CDR2: GTSNPN and SVGIG (reference sequence). Trimming cost V 5 bases and J 8 bases, with 18 bases left between them. Per the original methods: Estimated nucleated cell counts came from reference gene primer amplification. The repertoire was sequenced with immunoSEQ multiplex PCR; TCRdb's copy has only in-frame clones and lacks some. That table is the source of V, J and clone size, and D and trimming were worked out from the DNA. The sample holds roughly 29,000 clones; about 85% are singletons and the top ten take roughly 15%. This TCR derives from a woman in her fifties or sixties with acute or convalescent COVID-19. The specimen was peripheral blood. This chain links TRBV30 with TRBJ1-1, with D perhaps matching TRBD1 (5 bases). For the CDR3, the DNA is TGTGCCTGGGAGGGGTTGGTAGAAGGGGAAGCTTTCTTT. Encoded protein: CAWEGLVEGEAFF. Looking up the rest from reference TRBV30 and TRBJ1-1 gives the full variable domain: SQTIHQWPATLVQPVGSPLSLECTVEGTSNPNLYWYRQAAGRGLQLLFYSVGIGQISSEVPQNLSASRPQDRQFILSSKKLLLSDSGFYLCAWEGLVEGEAFFGQGTRLTVV.